These T cell receptor beta chains were read from a single sample in a study of blood T cell repertoires in COVID-19. Repertoires were generated with immunoSEQ multiplex PCR, while TCRdb's copy carries only in-frame clones and drops some. Of about 130,000 clones in the sample, 85% were seen once. The sequenced sample consisted of peripheral blood. The receptors stem from an older man with active or convalescent COVID-19. CDR3s include the opening cysteine and the closing phenylalanine or tryptophan. Fields, in order: J gene, clone size, D gene, V gene, CDR3 protein, CDR3 DNA. A D gene is named only where the DNA matches it firmly. Clone size, where shown, is once, few, many, or a class for clones that have expanded.

>TRBJ1-1|-|TRBD1|TRBV15
CATRQGDSGGTEAFF
TGTGCCACCCGACAGGGAGACTCCGGGGGCACTGAAGCTTTCTTT
>TRBJ1-2|-|TRBD1|TRBV9
CASSVRRDSRPYNYGYTF
TGTGCCAGCAGCGTTCGCCGGGACAGCCGTCCCTATAACTATGGCTACACCTTC
>TRBJ1-1|-|-|TRBV10-2
CASSIGGDTEAFF
TGCGCCAGCAGTATCGGGGGAGACACTGAAGCTTTCTTT
>TRBJ2-1|-|-|TRBV29-1
CSGGGGGPYNEQFF
TGCAGCGGCGGGGGAGGGGGGCCCTACAATGAGCAGTTCTTC
>TRBJ1-1|-|-|TRBV5-6
CASSLGLTMNTEAFF
TGTGCCAGCAGCTTGGGACTGACGATGAACACTGAAGCTTTCTTT
>TRBJ2-7|few|TRBD1|TRBV4-2
CASSQDAAGGVYEQYF
TGTGCCAGCAGCCAAGATGCAGCAGGGGGTGTCTACGAGCAGTACTTC
>TRBJ2-3|-|-|TRBV6-2/TRBV6-3
CASSYSLADTQYF
TGTGCCAGCAGCTACTCCTTAGCGGATACGCAGTATTTT
>TRBJ2-2|-|TRBD1|TRBV19
CASTRDSSNTGELFF
TGTGCCAGTACCCGGGACAGTTCGAACACCGGGGAGCTGTTTTTT
>TRBJ1-5|-|-|TRBV12-3/TRBV12-4
CASSRGGQPQHF
TGTGCCAGCAGTAGGGGGGGACAGCCCCAGCATTTT
>TRBJ1-6|once|-|TRBV5-4
CASSLGHLQNSPLHF
TGTGCCAGCAGCTTGGGACACCTCCAAAATTCACCCCTCCACTTT
>TRBJ1-1|-|TRBD1|TRBV5-1
CASSLRTGEVTEAFF
TGCGCCAGCAGCTTGAGGACAGGGGAAGTGACTGAAGCTTTCTTT
>TRBJ2-1|-|TRBD2|TRBV27
CASSPRASGFYNEQFF
TGTGCCAGCAGTCCCCGGGCTAGCGGATTCTACAATGAGCAGTTCTTC
>TRBJ1-3|-|-|TRBV5-1
CASSSQGGAGNTIYF
TGCGCCAGCAGCTCCCAAGGGGGAGCTGGAAACACCATATATTTT
>TRBJ2-1|-|TRBD2|TRBV29-1
CTGEASGGTEQFF
TGCACGGGGGAGGCTAGCGGGGGGACCGAGCAGTTCTTC
>TRBJ2-1|-|TRBD2|TRBV20-1
CSASAGTSGYNEQFF
TGCAGTGCTAGTGCCGGGACTAGCGGGTACAATGAGCAGTTCTTC
>TRBJ2-7|-|TRBD1|TRBV9
CASSRTGGGFEQYF
TGTGCCAGCAGTCGGACAGGGGGCGGATTCGAGCAGTACTTC
>TRBJ2-1|-|-|TRBV7-2
CASSLDPGAYNEQFF
TGTGCCAGCAGCTTAGACCCCGGGGCCTACAATGAGCAGTTCTTC
>TRBJ2-1|-|TRBD2|TRBV27
CATSLAGYYNEQFF
TGTGCCACTTCCCTAGCGGGGTACTACAATGAGCAGTTCTTC
>TRBJ2-5|-|TRBD1|TRBV11-2
CASSYAMTGKETQYF
TGTGCCAGCAGCTACGCCATGACAGGGAAAGAGACCCAGTACTTC
>TRBJ1-2|-|-|TRBV14
CASSQSRGSGYTF
TGTGCCAGCAGCCAATCACGAGGGAGCGGTTACACCTTC
>TRBJ1-5|-|-|TRBV11-2
CASSPGFGNQPQHF
TGTGCCAGTTCCCCCGGTTTTGGCAATCAGCCCCAGCATTTT
>TRBJ1-3|-|-|TRBV6-5
CASSYSSGASGNTIYF
TGTGCCAGCAGTTACTCGAGTGGGGCCTCTGGAAACACCATATATTTT
>TRBJ1-4|few|-|TRBV5-1
CASSLQGDHEKLFF
TGCGCCAGCAGCCTACAGGGTGATCATGAAAAACTGTTTTTT
>TRBJ1-6|-|TRBD1|TRBV9
CASSARTGDSPLHF
TGTGCCAGCAGCGCACGGACAGGGGATTCACCCCTCCACTTT
>TRBJ2-5|-|TRBD2|TRBV5-1
CASSWGDTGLAGKGQETQYF
TGCGCCAGCAGCTGGGGGGACACGGGACTAGCGGGAAAGGGCCAAGAGACCCAGTACTTC
>TRBJ2-4|-|TRBD2|TRBV28
CASNGGARRNIQYF
TGTGCCAGCAACGGGGGGGCCAGGAGAAACATTCAGTACTTC
>TRBJ2-3|once|TRBD2|TRBV20-1
CSASLRREATTDTQYF
TGCAGTGCTAGTCTACGGCGGGAGGCCACCACAGATACGCAGTATTTT
>TRBJ1-5|-|-|TRBV6-2/TRBV6-3
CASSYGRLYQPQHF
TGTGCCAGCAGTTACGGGAGGCTTTATCAGCCCCAGCATTTT
>TRBJ2-7|few|-|TRBV9
CASSIDPGKGYEQYF
TGTGCCAGCAGCATCGACCCGGGAAAAGGCTACGAGCAGTACTTC